This T cell receptor (beta chain) was profiled in a study of blood T cell repertoires in COVID-19. Germline loops: CDR1 SGHTS, CDR2 YDEGEE. The J segment lost 0 bases and the V segment lost 4 bases, leaving 11 bases of the junction unmatched. This CDR3 comprises 18 residues. Sequenced by immunoSEQ multiplex PCR; TCRdb stores in-frame clones only, minus some. The sample gives more than 200,000 clones, 85% to 90% of which show up once; roughly 2.5% is in the top ten. Input material: peripheral blood. This receptor was taken from a man between 25 and 39 years old with COVID-19, enrolled during active disease. The chain couples TRBV5-8 to TRBJ1-4, with TRBD1 matching over 8 bases. CDR3 in amino acids: CASSPRTGPYATNEKLFF. The CDR3 DNA is TGTGCCAGCAGCCCGAGGACAGGGCCATATGCAACTAATGAAAAACTGTTTTTT.